Sequencing of this T cell receptor beta chain was carried out in a study of T cells in localized non-small cell lung cancer. Study-level results: Adjacent lung had a median roughly 60 of the 100 largest tumor clones. Measurement of T cell clonality placed uninvolved adjacent lung highest, above the level in tumor.

Libraries were prepared by immunoSEQ multiplex PCR; TCRdb keeps only in-frame clonotypes and omits some of them. The table records tens of thousands of clones, around nine tenths of them present only once. From germline, CDR1 is SGHRS and CDR2 YFSETQ. Trimming stripped 1 base from V and 5 bases from J, with 9 bases between. CDR3 length equals 14 residues. As concerns this clone: No antigen is known for it.

The chain combines TRBV5-1 with TRBJ2-2; unclear D gene. The source material was peripheral blood, sampled before any cancer treatment. This sequence was found in a female donor at least 60 years old with stage I lung adenocarcinoma. CDR3: CASSLQEQTGELFF. The CDR3 coding sequence is TGCGCCAGCAGCTTGCAGGAGCAAACCGGGGAGCTGTTTTTT.